The 29 T cell receptor beta chains reported below all come from one sample, sequenced in a study of Tregs in tolerant kidney transplant recipients. TCRdb's copy holds only in-frame clones and misses some; the assay was immunoSEQ multiplex PCR. In the table there are roughly 250,000 clones, around 81% of which are singletons. The source material was CD4+ T cells from blood. These TCRs come from a human donor in good health.

The chain combines TRBV14 with TRBJ1-1; perhaps TRBD1 as D (6 bases). Germline assignment: CDR1 SGHDN and CDR2 FVKESK. Trimming left V 6 bases short and J 1 base short, with 18 bases between. The CDR3 runs 16 residues. The CDR3 region is CASSKTSGTKNTEAFF. Here the CDR3 DNA reads TGTGCCAGCAGTAAAACTTCGGGGACAAAGAACACTGAAGCTTTCTTT.

The chain employs TRBV5-1 and TRBJ1-2, with a possible D match to TRBD1 (6 bases). V lost 3 bases and J 4 bases, leaving 16 bases between the germline ends. The CDR3 has 15 amino acids. From germline, CDR1 is SGHRS and CDR2 YFSETQ. The CDR3 coding sequence is TGCGCCAGCAGCTCGGGAAACAGGGAGCTCTATGGCTACACCTTC. Translating gives CASSSGNRELYGYTF.

This chain connects TRBV15 to TRBJ1-4; the D is unclear. The CDR3 covers 13 residues. Trimming left V 6 bases short and J 8 bases short, with 13 bases between. Germline V gene sequence: CDR1 LNHNV, CDR2 YYDKDF (reference sequence). The CDR3 loop is CATSRATYEKLFF. CDR3 in DNA: TGTGCCACCAGTAGGGCTACGTACGAAAAACTGTTTTTT.

The gene calls are TRBV6-6 and TRBJ2-7; D is perhaps TRBD2 (5 bases). Trimming removed 4 bases at V and 1 base at J, with 14 bases between. Germline V lookup: CDR1 MNHNY, CDR2 SVGAGI (reference sequence). The CDR3 is 15 amino acids. The CDR3 nucleotides read TGTGCCAGCAGTTTGGCCGGACGGGGATCCTACGAGCAGTACTTC. It yields the protein CASSLAGRGSYEQYF.

The chain links TRBV7-2 to TRBJ2-5; 7 positions agree with TRBD2. Germline trimming cut 2 bases from V and 6 bases from J; bases unmatched to any gene: 9. CDR3 length equals 15 residues. Germline lookup yields CDR1 SGHTA and CDR2 FQGNSA. The CDR3 here is CASSLTAGVAQTQYF. The CDR3 nucleotides read TGTGCCAGCAGCTTAACTGCGGGAGTGGCTCAGACCCAGTACTTC.

This clone was recorded a few times. J is TRBJ2-1 and V is TRBV6-1; TRBD2 agrees at 11 bases. CDR1 MNHNS and CDR2 SASEGT come from the germline V gene. This CDR3 region has 16 residues. J gave up 7 bases and V 4 bases, and 9 bases lay outside the gene matches. The CDR3 region is CASSVEGLAVWNEQFF. The CDR3 region has the DNA TGTGCCAGCAGTGTCGAGGGACTAGCGGTTTGGAATGAGCAGTTCTTC.

The chain couples TRBV30 to TRBJ1-2; weak D call: TRBD1 (5 bases). V gave up 0 bases and J gave up 0 bases, with 17 bases separating them. Looked up from germline, CDR1 is GTSNPN and CDR2 is SVGIG (reference sequence). CDR3 length equals 17 residues. The CDR3 is CAWSVRGPFNPNYGYTF. The CDR3 region has the DNA TGTGCCTGGAGTGTACGGGGACCTTTCAATCCTAACTATGGCTACACCTTC.

The V and J genes are TRBV6-6 and TRBJ2-7; 9 bases are shared with TRBD1. Germline-derived CDR1 and CDR2 are MNHNY and SVGAGI (reference sequence). The CDR3 has 15 residues. The trim removed 4 bases at V and 7 bases at J, leaving 11 bases unmatched. The CDR3 region is CASSSFGQGNIEQYF. CDR3 DNA: TGTGCCAGCAGTTCTTTCGGACAGGGGAATATAGAGCAGTACTTC.

The V and J genes are TRBV15 and TRBJ1-4; tentative D call: TRBD1 (5 bases). The CDR3 length is 15 residues. The germline gives CDR1 LNHNV, CDR2 YYDKDF (reference sequence). Trimming left V 4 bases short and J 5 bases short, with 14 bases between. Here the CDR3 reads CATSTRQPGNEKLFF. The CDR3, as DNA: TGTGCCACCAGCACCCGACAGCCTGGGAATGAAAAACTGTTTTTT.

The chain recombines TRBV9 with TRBJ1-1; 10 bases agree with TRBD1. Per germline, CDR1 SGDLS and CDR2 YYNGEE. V shed 3 bases, J shed 5 bases, and the junction held 7 bases outside the gene matches. CDR3 length: 15 amino acids. The CDR3: CASSARQGARTEAFF. DNA for the CDR3: TGTGCCAGCAGCGCTAGACAGGGGGCCCGTACTGAAGCTTTCTTT.

This sequence joins TRBV2 and TRBJ2-5; a possible D gene is TRBD1 (6 bases). CDR1 SNHLY and CDR2 FYNNEI come from the germline V gene. The CDR3 spans 13 residues. Trimming stripped 6 bases from V and 5 bases from J, with 13 bases between. CDR3 protein: CASRKEQGETQYF. The CDR3 nucleotides are TGTGCCAGCAGGAAGGAGCAGGGGGAGACCCAGTACTTC. Looking up the rest from reference TRBV2 and TRBJ2-5 gives the full variable domain: EPEVTQTPSHQVTQMGQEVILRCVPISNHLYFYWYRQILGQKVEFLVSFYNNEISEKSEIFDDQFSVERPDGSNFTLKIRSTKLEDSAMYFCASRKEQGETQYFGPGTRLLVL.

This sequence joins TRBV21-1 and TRBJ2-7; the D call in the table, TRBD2, was not verified against the DNA. TRBV21-1 is a pseudogene segment. The CDR3 spans 13 residues. CDR3 sequence: CASSPPPGYEQYF. CDR3 DNA sequence: TGTGCCAGCAGCCCTCCCCCGGGCTACGAGCAGTACTTC.

The rearrangement joins TRBV5-1 to TRBJ1-3; 7 nucleotides align to TRBD1. Germline V gene sequence: CDR1 SGHRS, CDR2 YFSETQ. J was trimmed by 3 bases and V by 0 bases; bases with no gene match: 0. This CDR3 region has 14 residues. Here the CDR3 DNA reads TGCGCCAGCAGCTTGGGACAGGGTGGAAACACCATATATTTT. Protein sequence: CASSLGQGGNTIYF.

This clone was seen once. The V gene is TRBV5-1, the J gene TRBJ1-5; D remains unclear. V was pared by 4 bases and J by 5 bases, with 13 bases between. This CDR3 has 14 residues. Germline V gene lookup returns CDR1 SGHRS and CDR2 YFSETQ. The CDR3 sequence is CASSGGSGDQPQHF. Written as DNA, the CDR3 is TGCGCCAGCAGCGGTGGTTCGGGCGATCAGCCCCAGCATTTT. The full variable domain, rest sourced from reference TRBV5-1 and TRBJ1-5, is KAGVTQTPRYLIKTRGQQVTLSCSPISGHRSVSWYQQTPGQGLQFLFEYFSETQRNKGNFPGRFSGRQFSNSRSEMNVSTLELGDSALYLCASSGGSGDQPQHFGDGTRLSIL.

The chain uses TRBV15 and TRBJ2-5; 7 nucleotides align to TRBD2. With the DNA end fitting TRBJ2-7 better, the J assignment may be wrong. From germline, CDR1 is LNHNV and CDR2 YYDKDF (reference sequence). The CDR3 has 15 residues. The CDR3 DNA sequence: TGTGCCACCAGCCGCGGGGAGGGTATCATATACGAGCAGTACTTC. Translation: CATSRGEGIIYEQYF.

Notes on this clone: Other nucleotide sequences from this sample produce the same CDR3. The chain recombines TRBV15 with TRBJ2-7, with D perhaps TRBD1 or TRBD2 (6 bases each). V lost 1 base and J lost 2, with 9 bases in between. Germline CDR1 LNHNV, CDR2 YYDKDF (reference sequence). The CDR3 totals 14 residues. As DNA, the CDR3 is TGTGCCACCAGCAGAGCCGGGGGCGCCTACGAGCAGTACTTC. It codes for CATSRAGGAYEQYF. Full variable domain (rest looked up from reference TRBV15 and TRBJ2-7): DAMVIQNPRYQVTQFGKPVTLSCSQTLNHNVMYWYQQKSSQAPKLLFHYYDKDFNNEADTPDNFQSRRPNTSFCFLDIRSPGLGDTAMYLCATSRAGGAYEQYFGPGTRLTVT.

The V call is TRBV5-1, the J call TRBJ1-1; D may be TRBD1 (5 bases). With 4 bases removed from V and 8 bases from J, the gap between germline ends came to 12 bases. Germline loops: CDR1 SGHRS, CDR2 YFSETQ. CDR3 length equals 12 residues. Here the CDR3 reads CASSPGTAEAFF. The CDR3 coding sequence is TGCGCCAGCAGCCCTGGGACCGCCGAAGCTTTCTTT.

The table lists this clone with a few counts. The chain joins TRBV5-1 to TRBJ2-7; D might be TRBD1 or TRBD2, each matching 5 bases. The germline gives CDR1 SGHRS, CDR2 YFSETQ. Trimming shortened V by 4 bases and J by 1 base, and 12 bases separated the two germline ends. This CDR3 spans 14 amino acids. CDR3 in DNA: TGCGCCAGCAGCGTGGGGGTGACTTCCTACGAGCAGTACTTC. This codes for CASSVGVTSYEQYF.

This sequence joins TRBV14 and TRBJ2-7, with 7 bases matching TRBD1. CDR3 size: 15 residues. Germline loops: CDR1 SGHDN, CDR2 FVKESK. Trimming removed 3 bases from V and 0 bases from J; junction bases left unmatched: 5. The CDR3 reads CASSHPTGTSYEQYF. Here the CDR3 DNA reads TGTGCCAGCAGCCACCCGACAGGGACCTCCTACGAGCAGTACTTC.

This chain joins TRBV5-5 and TRBJ2-7; 8 positions match TRBD2. CDR1 SGHKS and CDR2 YYEKEE come from the germline V gene (reference sequence). CDR3 length: 14 amino acids. The J segment lost 4 bases and the V segment lost 4 bases, leaving 7 bases of the junction unmatched. CDR3 protein: CASSTTSGAYEQYF. In DNA form, the CDR3 reads TGTGCCAGCAGCACCACTAGCGGAGCTTACGAGCAGTACTTC.

The V and J genes are TRBV6-5 and TRBJ1-1; a possible D gene is TRBD1 (6 bases). The V gene's germline CDR1 is MNHEY and CDR2 SVGAGI. The CDR3 is 14 amino acids. Trimming shortened V by 5 bases and J by 0 bases, and 10 bases separated the two germline ends. CDR3 nucleotides: TGTGCCAGCAGTGCAGGGGATCTGAACACTGAAGCTTTCTTT. Encoded protein: CASSAGDLNTEAFF.

This chain uses TRBV19 with TRBJ1-4; perhaps TRBD1 as D (6 bases). The V and J ends lost 2 bases and 4 bases respectively, with 20 bases between them. The CDR3 is made up of 18 amino acids. Per germline, CDR1 LNHDA and CDR2 SQIVND (reference sequence). CDR3 amino acids: CASSIPLWRGSRNEKLFF. The CDR3 DNA reads TGTGCCAGTAGTATACCCCTGTGGAGGGGGAGCCGTAATGAAAAACTGTTTTTT.

The chain joins TRBV18 to TRBJ2-2; 8 bases agree with TRBD1. This CDR3 is built from 14 residues. The germline gives CDR1 KGHSH, CDR2 LQKENI. Unmatched junction bases numbered 4, after V lost 6 bases and J lost 4 bases. The CDR3 DNA sequence: TGTGCCAGCTCTCCCGACAGGGGCACCGGGGAGCTGTTTTTT. The encoded protein is CASSPDRGTGELFF.

This chain connects TRBV5-6 to TRBJ1-2, with D perhaps matching TRBD1 (5 bases). Germline loops: CDR1 SGHDT, CDR2 YYEEEE. The CDR3 totals 14 residues. Trimming shortened V by 1 base and J by 0 bases, and 7 bases separated the two germline ends. The CDR3 coding sequence is TGTGCCAGCAGCTTGTTACAGGCTAACTATGGCTACACCTTC. Translating gives CASSLLQANYGYTF.

This clone was seen only a few times. The V call is TRBV6-5, the J call TRBJ1-1; 9 bases are shared with TRBD1. Germline assignment: CDR1 MNHEY and CDR2 SVGAGI. Unmatched junction bases numbered 6, after V lost 6 bases and J lost 4 bases. The CDR3 spans 14 residues. The CDR3 nucleotides are TGTGCCAGCAGCCCTGACAGGGGGGTCACTGAAGCTTTCTTT. The encoded protein is CASSPDRGVTEAFF.

V usage is TRBV10-2 and J usage is TRBJ2-7; a possible D gene is TRBD1 (7 bases). CDR1 is WSHSY and CDR2 is SAAADI in the germline V gene. Trimming shortened V by 7 bases and J by 5 bases, and 18 bases separated the two germline ends. This CDR3 has 14 amino acids. The CDR3 sequence is CASKEGALWDEQYF. DNA of the CDR3: TGCGCCAGCAAGGAGGGGGCCCTCTGGGACGAGCAGTACTTC.

J is TRBJ2-1 and V is TRBV28; TRBD2 matches at 9 bases. The CDR3 has 13 amino acids. With 3 bases clipped from V and 12 bases from J, the junction kept 6 bases outside the gene matches. Germline CDR1 is MDHEN and CDR2 is SYDVKM. The DNA for the CDR3 is TGTGCCAGCAGTTTCCCCCCAGCGGGGGGGCAGTTCTTC. This encodes CASSFPPAGGQFF. The full variable domain, its missing parts supplied by reference TRBV28 and TRBJ2-1, is DVKVTQSSRYLVKRTGEKVFLECVQDMDHENMFWYRQDPGLGLRLIYFSYDVKMKEKGDIPEGYSVSREKKERFSLILESASTNQTSMYLCASSFPPAGGQFFGPGTRLTVL.

The chain carries TRBV7-9 and TRBJ1-2; D is possibly TRBD1 (5 bases). The germline gives CDR1 SEHNR, CDR2 FQNEAQ (reference sequence). V dropped 5 bases and J dropped 10 bases, with 14 bases sitting between them. The CDR3 runs to 12 residues. CDR3 sequence (DNA): TGTGCCAGCAGCCCCCCGCAGGGCTACTACACCTTC. It codes for CASSPPQGYYTF.

DNA of the CDR3: TGCGCCAGCAGCGGGGGACGGGAGTTTAATGAAAAACTGTTTTTT. Protein: CASSGGREFNEKLFF. The chain carries TRBV5-1 and TRBJ1-4; D is perhaps TRBD1 (5 bases). Trimming cost V 4 bases and J 4 bases, with 14 bases left between them. CDR1 and CDR2 from the germline V gene are SGHRS and YFSETQ. The CDR3 spans 15 residues.